The sequence of this TCR beta chain was determined in a study of neurological immune-mediated disorders. As for the cDNA, it was generated by 5'RACE with 10-nucleotide random UMIs. Every sequencing run generated over 170 million TCR-beta sequences from 15-18 subjects. TCRdb processed the 5' RACE reads anew with MiXCR; each CDR3 protein has one entry. The data hold roughly 47,000 distinct CDR3 sequences, with 4% to 5.5% observed a single time. General study points: Private repertoires in all groups were suggested by the finding that expanded clones across subjects shared no CDR3 amino acid sequences.

About this clonotype itself: What it binds is unknown.

The sequencing sample was made of PBMCs. This clonotype originated in a woman aged 55-69 years with multiple sclerosis.

The CDR3 DNA reads as TGTGCCAGCGGAAGCACAGGGGGCAACACTGAAGCTTTCTTT. Residues: CASGSTGGNTEAFF. The chain employs TRBV6-5 and TRBJ1-1; 9 nucleotides agree with TRBD1. In germline, CDR1 is MNHEY, CDR2 SVGAGI. With 8 bases clipped from V and 2 bases from J, the junction kept 6 bases outside the gene matches. The CDR3 runs to 14 residues.